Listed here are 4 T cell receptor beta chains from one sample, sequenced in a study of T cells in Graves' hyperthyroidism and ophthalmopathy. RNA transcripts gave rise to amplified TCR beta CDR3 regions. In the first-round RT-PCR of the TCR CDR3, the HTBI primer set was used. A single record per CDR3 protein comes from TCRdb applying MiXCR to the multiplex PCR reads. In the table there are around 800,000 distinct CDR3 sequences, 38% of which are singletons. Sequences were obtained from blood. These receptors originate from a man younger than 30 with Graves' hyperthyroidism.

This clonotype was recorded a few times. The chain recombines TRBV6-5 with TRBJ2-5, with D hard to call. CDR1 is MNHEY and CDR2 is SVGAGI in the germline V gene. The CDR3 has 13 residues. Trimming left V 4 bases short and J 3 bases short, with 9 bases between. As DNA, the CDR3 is TGTGCCAGCAGTTTACAAAGAAAAGAGACCCAGTACTTC. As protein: CASSLQRKETQYF.

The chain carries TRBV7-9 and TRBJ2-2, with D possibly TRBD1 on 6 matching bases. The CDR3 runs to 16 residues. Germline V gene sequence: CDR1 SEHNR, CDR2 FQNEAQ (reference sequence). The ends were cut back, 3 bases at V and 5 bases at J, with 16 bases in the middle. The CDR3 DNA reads TGTGCCAGCAGCTTCCCCCCGACAGGCGGAACCGGGGAGCTGTTTTTT. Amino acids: CASSFPPTGGTGELFF.

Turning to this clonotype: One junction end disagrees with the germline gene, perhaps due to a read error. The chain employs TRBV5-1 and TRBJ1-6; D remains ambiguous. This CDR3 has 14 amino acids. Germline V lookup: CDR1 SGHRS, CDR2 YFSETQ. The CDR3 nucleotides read TGCGCCAGCAGCATGGAAGGGATTAATTCACTCCTCCACTTT. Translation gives CASSMEGINSLLHF.

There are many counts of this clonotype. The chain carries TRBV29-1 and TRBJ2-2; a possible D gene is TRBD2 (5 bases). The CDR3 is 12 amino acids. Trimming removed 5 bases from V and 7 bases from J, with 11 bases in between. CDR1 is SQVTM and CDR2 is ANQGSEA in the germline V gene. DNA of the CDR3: TGCAGCGTTAGTACTCGGGGCGGGGAGCTGTTTTTT. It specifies CSVSTRGGELFF.